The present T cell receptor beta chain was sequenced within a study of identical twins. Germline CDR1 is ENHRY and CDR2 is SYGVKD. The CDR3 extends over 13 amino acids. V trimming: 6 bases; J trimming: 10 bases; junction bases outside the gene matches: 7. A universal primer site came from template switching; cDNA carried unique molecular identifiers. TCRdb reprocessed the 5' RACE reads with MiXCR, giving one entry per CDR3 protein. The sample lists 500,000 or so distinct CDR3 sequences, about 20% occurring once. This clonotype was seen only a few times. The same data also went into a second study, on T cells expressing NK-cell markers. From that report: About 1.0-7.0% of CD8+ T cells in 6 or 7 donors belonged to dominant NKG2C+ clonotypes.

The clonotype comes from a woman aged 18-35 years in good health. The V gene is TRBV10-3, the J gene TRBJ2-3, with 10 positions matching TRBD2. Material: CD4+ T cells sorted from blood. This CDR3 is CAISRGLAAPQYF. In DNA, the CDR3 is TGTGCCATCAGCCGCGGACTAGCGGCGCCGCAGTATTTT.